This T cell receptor beta chain was recovered during a study of cytomegalovirus exposure and HLA in healthy donors (dated by TCRdb to about 2017). Broadly, across the study: According to a later analysis, the approximately 130 validation repertoires were produced on the same platform as the 700 or so repertoires of the first cohort. The study was designed to test whether signatures of past pathogen exposure could be identified by cataloging public T cell receptors. High-throughput TCR immunosequencing, statistical association of individual TCRs with disease status, and machine learning were combined to predict cytomegalovirus infection status. Along with the 666-subject first cohort, a separate validation cohort of approximately 110 different subjects was used. Broad study findings and their caveats: In a later analysis, TCRs clustered in the first cohort were found to also tend to co-occur in the roughly 110 validation repertoires, with over 90% of cluster scores above 0. Cytomegalovirus status was reported to be diagnosed by the classifier with high specificity and sensitivity in both the original and validation cohorts. It was suggested by the authors that the approach could potentially be generalized to other disease states and immunological phenotypes. A few of the identified cytomegalovirus-associated TCR beta chains were confirmed in vitro to be specific for cytomegalovirus antigens. A later analysis lacked HLA typing for the validation cohort, so it scored co-occurrence in that cohort across all 130 or so repertoires. The study gave a list of over 150 TCR beta chains associated with cytomegalovirus. Most TCR sequences were seen in very few donors, while some public TCRs were found in many individuals.

Libraries came from the immunoSEQ multiplex PCR assay. Regarding the original processing steps: A statistical classification framework was built to diagnose cytomegalovirus status from the catalog of TCR beta chain sequences. The table comes from immuneACCESS by way of TCRdb, which keeps in-frame sequences with V and J called. Part of the clones is missing from these tables; in studies checked, under half for an unresolved V gene and the rest for unknown reasons. V and J calls and clone size are given by that table; D and trimming were obtained from the DNA. The sample includes about 220,000 clones, with under 95% observed a single time. The ten biggest clones cover roughly 1% of the sample. The germline V gene (reference sequence) sets CDR1 to MNHEY and CDR2 to SMNVEV. The cysteine opens and the phenylalanine closes a CDR3 of 19 amino acids. The CDR3 DNA has 57 bases and is translated from base 1. Trimming leaves V shorter by 2 bases and J shorter by 3 bases, with the junction holding 11 bases beyond the gene matches.

Separate from the approximately 730-subject first cohort, the validation cohort of about 130 subjects was the group to which the donors belonged. Of note for this clone: It has no known antigen specificity. Nothing much larger sits one base from this clone, and base qualities are not available.

The receptor was isolated from a woman aged 18-35 years in good health and CMV-seronegative. What was sequenced was PBMCs. The rearrangement combines TRBV27 with TRBJ2-7, with 15 middle bases fitting TRBD2. The CDR3 region has the sequence CASSLRRGLAGGPRYEQYF. The sequenced DNA: TGTGCCAGCAGTTTAAGAAGGGGACTAGCGGGAGGCCCTCGCTACGAGCAGTACTTC.